The 26 T cell receptor beta chains listed next were all sequenced from one sample in a study of identical twins. TCRdb re-called the 5' RACE reads with MiXCR, one entry per CDR3 protein. This sample has more than 1.5 million distinct CDR3 sequences, with roughly 35% found just once. Sequencing was carried out using cord blood. All receptors derive from a newborn girl in good health.

This clonotype was seen a handful of times. V is TRBV24-1 and J is TRBJ2-1; possibly TRBD1 for D (6 bases). The CDR3 covers 14 residues. V was pared by 4 bases and J by 6 bases, with 12 bases between. Germline assignment: CDR1 KGHDR and CDR2 SFDVKD. The CDR3 sequence: CATSDFPTGNEQFF. CDR3 nucleotides: TGTGCCACCAGTGACTTTCCGACAGGCAATGAGCAGTTCTTC.

The chain is built from TRBV20-1 and TRBJ2-7, with 13 bases lining up with TRBD2. Germline CDR1 DFQATT, CDR2 SNEGSKA (reference sequence). V was pared by 5 bases and J by 7 bases, with 17 bases of the junction left unmatched. The CDR3 length is 17 residues. CDR3 sequence reads: CSAGGLAGSPTHNEQYF. In nucleotides, the CDR3 is TGCAGTGCTGGGGGACTAGCGGGAAGTCCCACCCACAATGAGCAGTACTTC.

This clonotype was counted a few times. The gene calls are TRBV4-1 and TRBJ2-7; 8 positions agree with TRBD1. V gave up 1 base and J gave up 0 bases; unmatched junction bases: 5. In germline, CDR1 is MGHRA, CDR2 YSYEKL. The CDR3 is 16 residues long. Here the CDR3 reads CASSQGLGQASYEQYF. The CDR3 nucleotides are TGCGCCAGCAGCCAAGGATTGGGACAGGCCTCCTACGAGCAGTACTTC.

The chain carries TRBV28 and TRBJ2-3; maybe TRBD2 (5 bases). Germline lookup yields CDR1 MDHEN and CDR2 SYDVKM. Trimming shortened V by 7 bases and J by 7 bases, and 9 bases separated the two germline ends. The CDR3 totals 11 residues. This chain's CDR3 is CASNGEHTQYF. The CDR3 nucleotides read TGTGCCAGCAACGGGGAGCATACGCAGTATTTT.

This clonotype appeared a few times. This chain links TRBV6-5 with TRBJ1-1; D perhaps matches TRBD1 (6 bases). Trimming stripped 0 bases from V and 4 bases from J, with 15 bases between. This CDR3 comprises 16 residues. Germline assignment: CDR1 MNHEY and CDR2 SVGAGI. For the CDR3, the DNA is TGTGCCAGCAGTTACTCTCCGGCCCCGGGGGCCACTGAAGCTTTCTTT. Protein sequence: CASSYSPAPGATEAFF.

The rearrangement uses TRBV5-6 and TRBJ2-5, with D possibly being TRBD1 (5 bases). CDR1 and CDR2 (germline): SGHDT, YYEEEE. This CDR3 has 16 residues. The V gene lost 1 base and the J gene lost 1 base, with 14 bases spanning the gap. CDR3 sequence reads: CASSLPDTYIQETQYF. The CDR3 DNA reads TGTGCCAGCAGCTTGCCGGACACGTATATCCAAGAGACCCAGTACTTC. Full variable domain (remainder filled in from reference TRBV5-6 and TRBJ2-5): DAGVTQSPTHLIKTRGQQVTLRCSPKSGHDTVSWYQQALGQGPQFIFQYYEEEERQRGNFPDRFSGHQFPNYSSELNVNALLLGDSALYLCASSLPDTYIQETQYFGPGTRLLVL.

This clonotype has ten or more counts. The V gene is TRBV6-6, the J gene TRBJ2-7, with D unclear. V shed 1 base and J shed 5 bases, with 6 bases lying between them. CDR3 length: 12 residues. Germline V CDR1 and CDR2: MNHNY, SVGAGI (reference sequence). The CDR3 sequence is CASSYYRDEQYF. The CDR3 region has the DNA TGTGCCAGCAGTTACTATCGCGACGAGCAGTACTTC.

This chain connects TRBV6-4 to TRBJ1-2; 7 bases are a match to TRBD1. Germline assignment: CDR1 MRHNA and CDR2 SNTAGT. The CDR3 runs to 17 residues. V dropped 3 bases and J dropped 0; count of bases not matched to a gene: 10. Written as DNA, the CDR3 is TGTGCCAGCAGTGATTGGGACAGCCAAAACACTAACTATGGCTACACCTTC. This codes for CASSDWDSQNTNYGYTF.

A few counts support this clonotype. The rearrangement joins TRBV29-1 to TRBJ2-5; 11 bases line up with TRBD2. Germline CDR1 and CDR2: SQVTM and ANQGSEA. The CDR3 is 15 residues long. The ends lost 3 bases at V and 1 base at J; junction bases unmatched: 4. CDR3 DNA sequence: TGCAGCGTTGACCCTCTAGCGGGAGGCCAAGAGACCCAGTACTTC. It specifies CSVDPLAGGQETQYF.

In this sample, this clonotype turned up a few times. The CDR3 is CAISSSVLAGTGYNEQFF. The CDR3 DNA sequence: TGTGCCATCAGTTCATCCGTACTAGCGGGTACGGGTTACAATGAGCAGTTCTTC. The genes are TRBV10-3 and TRBJ2-1; TRBD2 agrees at 9 bases. V shed 5 bases and J 4 bases; nucleotides not matched to a gene: 15. CDR1 ENHRY and CDR2 SYGVKD come from the germline V gene. The CDR3 is made up of 18 amino acids.

This clonotype came up a few times. J is TRBJ1-2 and V is TRBV29-1, with TRBD1 matching over 7 bases. Germline lookup yields CDR1 SQVTM and CDR2 ANQGSEA. J was trimmed by 2 bases and V by 5 bases; bases with no gene match: 2. CDR3 length: 12 amino acids. The CDR3 here is CSVQTGNYGYTF. DNA of the CDR3: TGCAGCGTTCAGACAGGGAACTATGGCTACACCTTC. Full variable domain (remainder filled in from reference TRBV29-1 and TRBJ1-2): SAVISQKPSRDICQRGTSLTIQCQVDSQVTMMFWYRQQPGQSLTLIATANQGSEATYESGFVIDKFPISRPNLTFSTLTVSNMSPEDSSIYLCSVQTGNYGYTFGSGTRLTVV.

The V and J genes are TRBV7-9 and TRBJ1-1; 7 nucleotides match TRBD1. The CDR3 is 20 residues long. Germline assignment: CDR1 SEHNR and CDR2 FQNEAQ (reference sequence). Losses at the gene ends were 4 bases for V and 1 base for J; bases not matched to a gene: 21. For the CDR3, the DNA is TGTGCCAGCAGCTACCCGCTAGACGTCTTTTGGACAGGACCGAACACTGAAGCTTTCTTT. This gives the protein CASSYPLDVFWTGPNTEAFF.

V and J are TRBV7-9 and TRBJ2-3; 8 bases are shared with TRBD1. J lost 3 bases, V lost 5 bases, and 10 bases had no gene match. The CDR3 has 16 amino acids. Germline CDR1 reads SEHNR; CDR2 reads FQNEAQ (reference sequence). CDR3 residues: CASSTPWTGLTDTQYF. DNA for the CDR3: TGTGCCAGCAGCACACCTTGGACAGGGCTGACAGATACGCAGTATTTT.

This clonotype was counted only a few times. J is TRBJ2-5 and V is TRBV24-1, with D uncertain. This CDR3 contains 17 residues. Trimming pared 0 bases from V and 2 bases from J, leaving 15 bases between. The germline gives CDR1 KGHDR, CDR2 SFDVKD. Here the CDR3 reads CATSDLKFGPSQETQYF. CDR3 DNA: TGTGCCACCAGTGATTTGAAGTTTGGCCCTTCTCAAGAGACCCAGTACTTC.

The V gene is TRBV14, the J gene TRBJ1-2; D perhaps matches TRBD1 (6 bases). The CDR3 runs to 13 residues. Germline values: CDR1 SGHDN, CDR2 FVKESK. With 4 bases removed from V and 4 bases from J, the gap between germline ends came to 10 bases. In nucleotides, the CDR3 is TGTGCCAGCAGCCCCGGGACATGCTATGGCTACACCTTC. Amino acid sequence: CASSPGTCYGYTF. The full variable domain, in which reference TRBV14 and TRBJ1-2 provide the parts outside the CDR3, is EAGVTQFPSHSVIEKGQTVTLRCDPISGHDNLYWYRRVMGKEIKFLLHFVKESKQDESGMPNNRFLAERTGGTYSTLKVQPAELEDSGVYFCASSPGTCYGYTFGSGTRLTVV.

This clonotype has only a few counts. The V gene is TRBV3-1, the J gene TRBJ2-3; a possible D gene is TRBD1 (5 bases). CDR1 and CDR2 from the germline V gene are LGHDT and YNNKEL (reference sequence). CDR3 length: 14 amino acids. The V gene lost 2 bases and the J gene lost 0 bases, with 6 bases spanning the gap. The CDR3 here is CASSQQGSTDTQYF. The CDR3 nucleotides are TGTGCCAGCAGCCAACAGGGTAGCACAGATACGCAGTATTTT.

The DNA of the CDR3 is TGCAGTGCGCCGAGAAAAGGGGGCTCCTCCTATAGCAATCAGCCCCAGCATTTT. Its protein product is CSAPRKGGSSYSNQPQHF. The V call is TRBV20-1, the J call TRBJ1-5, with TRBD1 matching 7 bases. The CDR3 covers 18 residues. The germline gives CDR1 DFQATT, CDR2 SNEGSKA (reference sequence). The trim removed 6 bases at V and 0 bases at J, leaving 17 bases unmatched.

The J gene is TRBJ1-6, the V gene TRBV10-3; a possible D gene is TRBD1 (6 bases). Germline V lookup: CDR1 ENHRY, CDR2 SYGVKD. The V gene lost 2 bases and the J gene lost 6 bases, with 11 bases spanning the gap. CDR3 length: 15 amino acids. CDR3 sequence: CAISEQNRANSPLHF. The CDR3 DNA is TGTGCCATCAGTGAGCAAAACAGGGCTAATTCACCCCTCCACTTT.

V gene TRBV29-1 combines with J gene TRBJ2-1; possibly TRBD1 for D (6 bases). Germline V gene sequence: CDR1 SQVTM, CDR2 ANQGSEA. V was clipped by 3 bases and J by 2 bases, with 8 bases between them. This CDR3 contains 13 residues. The CDR3 nucleotides read TGCAGCGTTGAGCAGGGGACCTACAATGAGCAGTTCTTC. Its translation is CSVEQGTYNEQFF.

In this sample, this clonotype turned up a few times. This chain connects TRBV14 to TRBJ2-1; D unresolved. This CDR3 is 14 amino acids long. The V gene's germline CDR1 is SGHDN and CDR2 FVKESK. V lost 4 bases and J lost 8, with 15 bases in between. The CDR3 is CASSPVNRGDEQFF. Written as DNA, the CDR3 is TGTGCCAGCAGCCCTGTAAACAGAGGCGATGAGCAGTTCTTC.

This clonotype has more than one count but fewer than ten. The chain joins TRBV4-2 to TRBJ2-1; TRBD1 is a possible D gene (5 bases). Trimming took off 1 base at V and 8 bases at J, with 18 bases between the two ends. The V gene's germline CDR1 is LGHNA and CDR2 YNFKEQ. This CDR3 spans 16 amino acids. DNA for the CDR3: TGTGCCAGCAGCCAAGGAAACCGACAGAATCTATATGAGCAGTTCTTC. Translated: CASSQGNRQNLYEQFF.

V usage is TRBV20-1 and J usage is TRBJ1-6; TRBD1 aligns across 7 bases. V lost 6 bases and J lost 5; bases outside the gene matches: 7. Germline V CDR1 and CDR2: DFQATT, SNEGSKA (reference sequence). CDR3 length: 14 amino acids. In nucleotides, the CDR3 is TGCAGTGCGGACAGGCCTCAGAATAATTCACCCCTCCACTTT. Its translation: CSADRPQNNSPLHF.

This clonotype has just one count. The chain couples TRBV7-9 to TRBJ1-1; TRBD1 matches 7 bases. With 1 base clipped from V and 11 bases from J, the junction kept 13 bases outside the gene matches. The CDR3 sequence is 15 residues long. In germline, CDR1 is SEHNR, CDR2 FQNEAQ (reference sequence). The CDR3 spells CASSLGRGTASGAFF. The CDR3 nucleotides read TGTGCCAGCAGCTTAGGACGAGGGACAGCCTCCGGGGCTTTCTTT.

The rearrangement joins TRBV7-2 to TRBJ1-3; D gene uncertain. The CDR3 runs to 15 residues. From germline, CDR1 is SGHTA and CDR2 FQGNSA. Between the trimmed V and J ends, which lost 5 bases and 3 bases, there was a span of 14 bases. CDR3 sequence: CASSSFRGLGNTIYF. As DNA, the CDR3 is TGTGCCAGCAGCAGCTTTCGCGGTCTTGGAAACACCATATATTTT.

As for this clonotype: At one end the junction does not follow the germline gene, possibly because of a read error. The chain uses TRBV13 and TRBJ1-2; tentatively, D is TRBD1 (6 bases). This CDR3 is 14 amino acids long. CDR1 PRHDT and CDR2 FYEKMQ come from the germline V gene (reference sequence). CDR3 coding DNA: TGTGCCGGCAGCTTTCCGGGGGCGAGCTATGGCTACACCTTC. Its translation is CAGSFPGASYGYTF.

This clonotype was counted a few times. The chain combines TRBV7-2 with TRBJ2-1; 8 bases are shared with TRBD1. V trimming: 7 bases; J trimming: 6 bases; junction bases outside the gene matches: 5. The CDR3 totals 13 residues. Germline V lookup: CDR1 SGHTA, CDR2 FQGNSA. The DNA of the CDR3 is TGTGCCAGCACCACGGACAGGGTCAATGAGCAGTTCTTC. Protein: CASTTDRVNEQFF.